This TCR beta chain appears in the sequencing data of a study of T cell responses to AZD1222 COVID-19 vaccine. Method: immunoSEQ multiplex PCR; TCRdb's copy keeps in-frame clones and lacks some. Of about 140,000 clones listed, roughly 84% are singletons. Germline V lookup: CDR1 LGHDT, CDR2 YNNKEL (reference sequence). Trimming at V came to 4 bases and at J to 6 bases, leaving 3 bases not matched to a gene. The CDR3 has 13 residues. The receptor comes from an adult who received the AZD1222 COVID-19 vaccine. This sample comprised peripheral blood, obtained 28 days after the second AZD1222 dose. The chain employs TRBV3-1 (or the pseudogene TRBV3-2) and TRBJ2-1, with 7 bases aligning to TRBD2. CDR3 sequence: CASSPGGLNEQFF. The CDR3, as DNA: TGTGCCAGCAGCCCGGGGGGACTCAATGAGCAGTTCTTC.